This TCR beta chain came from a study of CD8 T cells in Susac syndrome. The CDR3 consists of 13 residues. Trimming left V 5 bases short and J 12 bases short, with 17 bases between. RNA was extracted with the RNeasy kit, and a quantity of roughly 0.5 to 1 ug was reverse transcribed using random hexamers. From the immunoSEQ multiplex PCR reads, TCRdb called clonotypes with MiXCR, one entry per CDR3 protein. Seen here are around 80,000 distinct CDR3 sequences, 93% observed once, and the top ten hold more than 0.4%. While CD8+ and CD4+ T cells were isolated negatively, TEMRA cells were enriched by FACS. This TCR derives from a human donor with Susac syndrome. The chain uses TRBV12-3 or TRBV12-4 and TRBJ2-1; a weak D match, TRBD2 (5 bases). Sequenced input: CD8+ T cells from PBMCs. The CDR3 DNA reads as TGTGCCAGCAGTAAACGGGCCCCCCGGGGGCAGTTCTTC. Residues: CASSKRAPRGQFF.